This T cell receptor (beta chain) appears in the sequencing data of a study of naive and memory T cell subsets. An equimolar mix of two oligonucleotides served as the beta constant-region primer for TRBC1 and TRBC2. Four rounds of PCR amplified the ligated cDNA using nested alpha and beta constant-region primers plus SP2. MiXCR was run by TCRdb on the UMI-ligation and nested PCR reads, yielding one entry per CDR3 protein. The table shows 130,000 to 150,000 distinct CDR3 sequences, with over 15% occurring only once. Study-level points and caveats: Diversity fell and Gini index rose from naive through CM, EM, EMRA.

Of note for this clonotype: The target antigen is unknown.

V was clipped by 3 bases and J by 10 bases, with 19 bases between them. The CDR3 sequence is 14 residues long. Germline CDR1 GTSNPN, CDR2 SVGIG (reference sequence). The source of this sequence is a human donor in good health. This rearrangement joins TRBV30 to TRBJ2-1, with D unclear. The sample comprised naive CD4+ T cells from blood. CDR3 protein: CAWRPAWGSGEQFF. The CDR3 nucleotides are TGTGCCTGGAGGCCCGCCTGGGGATCCGGAGAGCAGTTCTTC.